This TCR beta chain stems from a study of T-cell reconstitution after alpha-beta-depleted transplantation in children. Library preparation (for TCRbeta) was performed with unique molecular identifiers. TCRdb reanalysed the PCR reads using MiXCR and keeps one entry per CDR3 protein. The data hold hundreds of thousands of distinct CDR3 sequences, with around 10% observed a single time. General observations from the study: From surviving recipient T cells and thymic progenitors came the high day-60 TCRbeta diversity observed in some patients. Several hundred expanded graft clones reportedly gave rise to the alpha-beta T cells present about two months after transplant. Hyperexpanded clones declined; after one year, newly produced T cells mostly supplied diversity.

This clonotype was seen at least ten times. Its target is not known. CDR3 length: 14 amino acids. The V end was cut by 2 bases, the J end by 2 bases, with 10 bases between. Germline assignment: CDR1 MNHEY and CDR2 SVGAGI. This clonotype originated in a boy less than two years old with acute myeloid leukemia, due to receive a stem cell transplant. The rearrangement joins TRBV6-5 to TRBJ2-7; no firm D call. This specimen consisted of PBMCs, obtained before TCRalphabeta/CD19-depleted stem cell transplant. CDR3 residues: CASSYDVGTYEQYF. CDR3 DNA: TGTGCCAGCAGTTACGACGTGGGGACCTACGAGCAGTACTTC.